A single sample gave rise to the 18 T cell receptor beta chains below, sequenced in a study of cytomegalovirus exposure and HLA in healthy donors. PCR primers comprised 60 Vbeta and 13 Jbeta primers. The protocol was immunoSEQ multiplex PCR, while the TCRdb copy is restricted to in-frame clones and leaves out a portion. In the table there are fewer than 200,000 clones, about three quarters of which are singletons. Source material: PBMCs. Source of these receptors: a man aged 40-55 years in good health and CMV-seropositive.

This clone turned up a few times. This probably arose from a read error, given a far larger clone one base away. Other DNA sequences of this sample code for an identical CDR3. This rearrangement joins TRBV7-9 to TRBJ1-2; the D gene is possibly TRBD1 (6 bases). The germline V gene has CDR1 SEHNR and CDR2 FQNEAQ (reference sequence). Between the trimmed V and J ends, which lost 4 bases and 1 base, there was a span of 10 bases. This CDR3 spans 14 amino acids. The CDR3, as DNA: TGTGCCAGCAGCTCCTGGACAGATAACTATGGCTACACCTTC. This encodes CASSSWTDNYGYTF.

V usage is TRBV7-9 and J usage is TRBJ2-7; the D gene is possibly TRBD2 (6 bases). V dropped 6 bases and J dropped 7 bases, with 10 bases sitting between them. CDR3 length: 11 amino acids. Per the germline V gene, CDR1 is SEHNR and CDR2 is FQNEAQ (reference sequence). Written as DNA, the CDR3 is TGTGCCAGCAGTCCGGAGGGGGAGCAGTACTTC. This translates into CASSPEGEQYF.

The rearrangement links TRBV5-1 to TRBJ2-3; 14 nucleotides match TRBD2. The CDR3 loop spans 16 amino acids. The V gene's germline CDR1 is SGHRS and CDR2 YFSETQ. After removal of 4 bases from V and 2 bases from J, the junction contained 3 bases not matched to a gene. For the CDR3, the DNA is TGCGCCAGCAGCGGGGGACTAGCGGGAGTCACAGATACGCAGTATTTT. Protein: CASSGGLAGVTDTQYF. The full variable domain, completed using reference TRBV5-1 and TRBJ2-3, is KAGVTQTPRYLIKTRGQQVTLSCSPISGHRSVSWYQQTPGQGLQFLFEYFSETQRNKGNFPGRFSGRQFSNSRSEMNVSTLELGDSALYLCASSGGLAGVTDTQYFGPGTRLTVL.

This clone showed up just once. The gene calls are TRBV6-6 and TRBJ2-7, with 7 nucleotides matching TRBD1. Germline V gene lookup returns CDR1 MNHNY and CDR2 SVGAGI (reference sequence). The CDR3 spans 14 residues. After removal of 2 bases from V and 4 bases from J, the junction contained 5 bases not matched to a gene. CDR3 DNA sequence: TGTGCCAGCAGTTACGACAGGGATGGGTACGAGCAGTACTTC. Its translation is CASSYDRDGYEQYF.

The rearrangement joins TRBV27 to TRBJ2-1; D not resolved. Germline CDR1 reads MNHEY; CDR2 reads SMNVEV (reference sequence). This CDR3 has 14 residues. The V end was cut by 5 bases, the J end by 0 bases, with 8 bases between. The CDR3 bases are TGTGCCAGCAGTCGAACTGGCTCCTACAATGAGCAGTTCTTC. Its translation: CASSRTGSYNEQFF.

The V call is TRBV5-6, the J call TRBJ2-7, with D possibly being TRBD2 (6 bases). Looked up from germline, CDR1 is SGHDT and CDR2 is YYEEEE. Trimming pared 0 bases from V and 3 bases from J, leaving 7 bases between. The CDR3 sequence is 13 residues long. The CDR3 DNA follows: TGTGCCAGCAGCTTGGGTAGCGGCTACGAGCAGTACTTC. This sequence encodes CASSLGSGYEQYF.

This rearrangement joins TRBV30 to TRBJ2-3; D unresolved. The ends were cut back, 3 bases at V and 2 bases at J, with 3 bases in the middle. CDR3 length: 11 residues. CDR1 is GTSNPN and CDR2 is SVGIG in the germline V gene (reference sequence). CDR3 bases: TGTGCCTGGAGCCTCACAGATACGCAGTATTTT. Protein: CAWSLTDTQYF. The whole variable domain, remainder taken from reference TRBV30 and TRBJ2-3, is SQTIHQWPATLVQPVGSPLSLECTVEGTSNPNLYWYRQAAGRGLQLLFYSVGIGQISSEVPQNLSASRPQDRQFILSSKKLLLSDSGFYLCAWSLTDTQYFGPGTRLTVL.

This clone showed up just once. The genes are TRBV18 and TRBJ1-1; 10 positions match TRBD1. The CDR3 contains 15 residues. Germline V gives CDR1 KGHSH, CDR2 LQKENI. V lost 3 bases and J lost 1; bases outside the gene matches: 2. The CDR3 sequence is CASSPRQGANTEAFF. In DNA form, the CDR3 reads TGTGCCAGCTCACCGCGACAGGGGGCGAACACTGAAGCTTTCTTT.

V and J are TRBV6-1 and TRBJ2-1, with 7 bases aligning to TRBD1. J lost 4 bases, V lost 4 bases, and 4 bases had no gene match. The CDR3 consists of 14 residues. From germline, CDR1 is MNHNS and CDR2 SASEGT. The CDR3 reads CASSAGTAYNEQFF. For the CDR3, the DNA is TGTGCCAGCAGTGCTGGGACAGCTTACAATGAGCAGTTCTTC.

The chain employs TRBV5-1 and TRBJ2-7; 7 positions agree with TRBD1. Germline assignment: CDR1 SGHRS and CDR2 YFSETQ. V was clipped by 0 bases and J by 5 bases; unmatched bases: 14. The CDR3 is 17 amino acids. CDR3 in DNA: TGCGCCAGCAGCTTGGCGATAAGTCCGACAGGGATCAACGAGCAGTACTTC. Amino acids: CASSLAISPTGINEQYF.

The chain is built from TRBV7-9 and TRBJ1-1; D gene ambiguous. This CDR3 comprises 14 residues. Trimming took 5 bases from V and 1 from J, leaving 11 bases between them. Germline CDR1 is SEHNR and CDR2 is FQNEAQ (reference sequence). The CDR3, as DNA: TGTGCCAGCAGCGGGCCCATTGGGAACACTGAAGCTTTCTTT. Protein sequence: CASSGPIGNTEAFF. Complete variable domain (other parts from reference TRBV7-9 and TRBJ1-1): DTGVSQNPRHKITKRGQNVTFRCDPISEHNRLYWYRQTLGQGPEFLTYFQNEAQLEKSRLLSDRFSAERPKGSFSTLEIQRTEQGDSAMYLCASSGPIGNTEAFFGQGTRLTVV.

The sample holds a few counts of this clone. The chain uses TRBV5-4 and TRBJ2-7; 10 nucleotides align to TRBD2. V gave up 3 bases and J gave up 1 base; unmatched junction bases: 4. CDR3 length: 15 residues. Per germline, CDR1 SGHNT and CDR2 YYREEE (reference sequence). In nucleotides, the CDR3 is TGTGCCAGCAGCTCCCAGCGGGAGGGGTCCTACGAGCAGTACTTC. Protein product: CASSSQREGSYEQYF.

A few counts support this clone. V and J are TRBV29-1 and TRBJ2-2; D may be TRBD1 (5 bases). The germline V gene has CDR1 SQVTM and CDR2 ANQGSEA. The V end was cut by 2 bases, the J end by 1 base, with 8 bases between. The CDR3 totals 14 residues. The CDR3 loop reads CSVERTMNTGELFF. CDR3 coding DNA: TGCAGCGTTGAACGGACAATGAACACCGGGGAGCTGTTTTTT.

For the CDR3, the DNA is TGTGCCAGCAGTTACCAGGGCCCCTACACTGAAGCTTTCTTT. Encoded protein: CASSYQGPYTEAFF. The V call is TRBV6-6, the J call TRBJ1-1; maybe TRBD1 (5 bases). Between the trimmed V and J ends, which lost 2 bases and 3 bases, there was a span of 10 bases. This CDR3 is built from 14 residues. CDR1 is MNHNY, CDR2 SVGAGI, per germline (reference sequence).

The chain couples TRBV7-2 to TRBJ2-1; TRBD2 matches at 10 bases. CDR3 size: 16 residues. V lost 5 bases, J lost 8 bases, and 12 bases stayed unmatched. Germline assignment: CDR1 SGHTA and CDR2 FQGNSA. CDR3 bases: TGTGCCAGCAGCAAAGAGGGCCTAGCGGGAGTCGATGAGCAGTTCTTC. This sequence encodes CASSKEGLAGVDEQFF.

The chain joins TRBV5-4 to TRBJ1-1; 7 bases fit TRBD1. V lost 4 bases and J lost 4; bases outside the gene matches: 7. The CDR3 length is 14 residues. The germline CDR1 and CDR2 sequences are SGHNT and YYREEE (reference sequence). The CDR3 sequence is CASSADRDGTEAFF. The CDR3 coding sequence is TGTGCCAGCAGCGCCGACAGGGATGGCACTGAAGCTTTCTTT.

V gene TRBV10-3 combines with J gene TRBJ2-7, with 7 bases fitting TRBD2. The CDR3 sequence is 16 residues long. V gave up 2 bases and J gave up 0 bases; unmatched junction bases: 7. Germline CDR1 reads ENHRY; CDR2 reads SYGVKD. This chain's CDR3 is CAISEGPSGSSYEQYF. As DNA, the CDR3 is TGTGCCATCAGTGAGGGTCCTAGCGGATCCTCCTACGAGCAGTACTTC.

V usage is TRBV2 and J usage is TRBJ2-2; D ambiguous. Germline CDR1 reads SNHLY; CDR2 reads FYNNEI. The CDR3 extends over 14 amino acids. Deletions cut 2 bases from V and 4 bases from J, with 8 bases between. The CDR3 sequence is CASSESAVTGELFF. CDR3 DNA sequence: TGTGCCAGCAGTGAATCGGCGGTCACCGGGGAGCTGTTTTTT.